The 17 T cell receptor beta chains presented below share a single source sample, sequenced in a study of T cell changes during pregnancy in multiple sclerosis. Repertoires were generated with immunoSEQ multiplex PCR, while TCRdb's copy carries only in-frame clones and drops some. Of tens of thousands of clones listed, 92% are singletons. The sample here was CD4+ T cells from peripheral blood mononuclear cells, taken after pregnancy. Receptors were obtained from a female donor in good health, enrolled as a control in a pregnancy study.

The rearrangement joins TRBV5-4 to TRBJ2-3, with D possibly TRBD2 on 6 matching bases. The CDR3 contains 15 residues. V was trimmed by 2 bases and J by 2 bases, leaving 12 bases between them. Per the germline V gene, CDR1 is SGHNT and CDR2 is YYREEE (reference sequence). The CDR3 reads CASSFSGTSTDTQYF. In DNA, the CDR3 is TGTGCCAGCAGCTTTTCCGGGACTTCCACAGATACGCAGTATTTT.

This sequence joins TRBV30 and TRBJ1-5, with D perhaps matching TRBD1 (5 bases). CDR3 size: 13 residues. Trimming shortened V by 6 bases and J by 6 bases, and 15 bases separated the two germline ends. Per germline, CDR1 GTSNPN and CDR2 SVGIG (reference sequence). The CDR3 reads CACSKGASQPQHF. The CDR3 DNA sequence: TGTGCCTGTTCGAAAGGGGCGAGTCAGCCCCAGCATTTT.

The DNA of the CDR3 is TGTGCCAGTAGTATAAGAGGGGGCGCGAGCAATCAGCCCCAGCATTTT. It yields the protein CASSIRGGASNQPQHF. The genes are TRBV19 and TRBJ1-5, with 7 nucleotides matching TRBD1. The CDR3 has 16 amino acids. J gave up 1 base and V 2 bases, and 5 bases lay outside the gene matches. CDR1 and CDR2 (germline): LNHDA, SQIVND (reference sequence).

This clone was counted a few times. The chain is built from TRBV27 and TRBJ1-2, with a weak D call TRBD1 (5 bases). The CDR3 contains 14 residues. CDR1 is MNHEY, CDR2 SMNVEV, per germline (reference sequence). The V gene lost 5 bases and the J gene lost 8 bases, with 18 bases spanning the gap. The CDR3 DNA is TGTGCCAGCAGTCTCCAGTGGGGCAATAGGGGCTACACCTTC. It yields the protein CASSLQWGNRGYTF.

The chain is built from TRBV29-1 and TRBJ2-4; possibly TRBD1 for D (8 bases). The ends were cut back, 6 bases at V and 8 bases at J, with 14 bases in the middle. This CDR3 is built from 12 residues. CDR1 SQVTM and CDR2 ANQGSEA come from the germline V gene. The CDR3 sequence is CSVRQGRDIQYF. In DNA form, the CDR3 reads TGCAGCGTCCGACAGGGGAGGGACATTCAGTACTTC.

CDR3 nucleotides: TGTGCCAGCGCACCATTCGGGACAGTGATTAGCTACACCTTC. As protein: CASAPFGTVISYTF. The J gene is TRBJ1-2, the V gene TRBV6-5; TRBD1 agrees at 7 bases. V shed 8 bases, J shed 9 bases, and the junction held 15 bases outside the gene matches. This CDR3 spans 14 amino acids. CDR1 MNHEY and CDR2 SVGAGI come from the germline V gene.

This chain joins TRBV28 and TRBJ1-1; D might be TRBD1 (5 bases). V was pared by 6 bases and J by 1 base, with 15 bases between. CDR3 length: 15 amino acids. CDR1 is MDHEN, CDR2 SYDVKM, per germline. The DNA for the CDR3 is TGTGCCAGCAGAGGGGAGGCACTGGGGAACACTGAAGCTTTCTTT. Amino acids: CASRGEALGNTEAFF.

The chain is built from TRBV7-2 and TRBJ2-5; 7 nucleotides agree with TRBD1. The V segment lost 5 bases and the J segment 5 bases; nucleotides outside the gene matches: 5. The CDR3 is 13 amino acids. Germline-derived CDR1 and CDR2 are SGHTA and FQGNSA. The CDR3 sequence is CASSPGQRETQYF. The CDR3 DNA follows: TGTGCCAGCAGCCCGGGACAGAGGGAGACCCAGTACTTC.

The chain is built from TRBV30 and TRBJ1-1; 10 nucleotides line up with TRBD1. This CDR3 comprises 14 residues. Germline V gives CDR1 GTSNPN, CDR2 SVGIG (reference sequence). V shed 3 bases, J shed 6 bases, and the junction held 7 bases outside the gene matches. The CDR3 DNA reads TGTGCCTGGAGGGGACAGGGGTTAGGTGCTGAAGCTTTCTTT. The encoded protein is CAWRGQGLGAEAFF.

The V call is TRBV7-9, the J call TRBJ1-4, with a weak D call TRBD1 (6 bases). Germline V CDR1 and CDR2: SEHNR, FQNEAQ (reference sequence). V was clipped by 10 bases and J by 4 bases, with 16 bases between them. This CDR3 is 14 amino acids long. The CDR3 coding sequence is TGTGCCACGGCCCTACAGGGAGATAATGAAAAACTGTTTTTT. Amino acids: CATALQGDNEKLFF.

The gene calls are TRBV5-4 and TRBJ1-1; 7 nucleotides agree with TRBD1. Germline trimming cut 0 bases from V and 4 bases from J; bases unmatched to any gene: 3. The CDR3 has 14 amino acids. Germline assignment: CDR1 SGHNT and CDR2 YYREEE (reference sequence). The CDR3, as DNA: TGTGCCAGCAGCTTGGGGCAGGGGGGCACTGAAGCTTTCTTT. Its translation is CASSLGQGGTEAFF.

The J gene is TRBJ2-7, the V gene TRBV7-9; TRBD2 agrees at 7 bases. V shed 6 bases, J shed 6 bases, and the junction held 11 bases outside the gene matches. Germline loops: CDR1 SEHNR, CDR2 FQNEAQ (reference sequence). The CDR3 extends over 14 amino acids. Written as DNA, the CDR3 is TGTGCCAGCAGTCGCCTAGCGGCTGGGGTCGAGCAGTACTTC. Translating gives CASSRLAAGVEQYF.

The chain carries TRBV11-2 and TRBJ2-7, with a possible D match to TRBD1 (5 bases). Germline assignment: CDR1 SGHAT and CDR2 FQNNGV. This CDR3 contains 14 residues. V was cut by 3 bases and J by 2 bases, with 11 bases left in between. The CDR3 region is CASSLVPGPYEQYF. The CDR3 coding sequence is TGTGCCAGCAGCTTGGTCCCAGGGCCCTACGAGCAGTACTTC.

The rearrangement joins TRBV7-2 to TRBJ2-5, with D maybe TRBD1 (6 bases). The CDR3 covers 15 residues. CDR1 is SGHTA, CDR2 FQGNSA, per germline. Trimming took 5 bases from V and 7 from J, leaving 20 bases between them. The CDR3: CASSVNTGYIGTQYF. The CDR3 DNA is TGTGCCAGCAGCGTAAATACAGGGTACATCGGGACCCAGTACTTC. The full variable domain, rest sourced from reference TRBV7-2 and TRBJ2-5, is GAGVSQSPSNKVTEKGKDVELRCDPISGHTALYWYRQSLGQGLEFLIYFQGNSAPDKSGLPSDRFSAERTGGSVSTLTIQRTQQEDSAVYLCASSVNTGYIGTQYFGPGTRLLVL.

The chain recombines TRBV7-2 with TRBJ2-3; the D is unclear. This CDR3 region has 15 residues. Germline V gene sequence: CDR1 SGHTA, CDR2 FQGNSA. V lost 5 bases and J 0 bases, leaving 12 bases between the germline ends. This CDR3 is CASSRGRLSTDTQYF. The CDR3 DNA reads as TGTGCCAGCAGCAGAGGCAGATTGAGCACAGATACGCAGTATTTT.

The CDR3 protein is CASSGTGGNTIYF. The CDR3, as DNA: TGTGCCTCATCCGGGACAGGCGGAAACACCATATATTTT. The rearrangement joins TRBV30 to TRBJ1-3, with TRBD1 matching over 8 bases. CDR1 and CDR2 (germline): GTSNPN, SVGIG (reference sequence). The CDR3 is made up of 13 amino acids. Trimming removed 7 bases from V and 4 bases from J; junction bases left unmatched: 6.

The chain combines TRBV7-3 with TRBJ2-1; TRBD2 agrees at 8 bases. Looked up from germline, CDR1 is SGHTA and CDR2 is FQGTGA. With 6 bases clipped from V and 6 bases from J, the junction kept 10 bases outside the gene matches. The CDR3 is 15 amino acids. The CDR3 here is CASSQRAGAANEQFF. The CDR3, as DNA: TGTGCCAGCAGTCAAAGAGCGGGGGCTGCCAATGAGCAGTTCTTC.